These 9 T cell receptor beta chains came from one sample sequenced in a study of blood T cell repertoires in COVID-19. Clones were sequenced by immunoSEQ multiplex PCR, and TCRdb holds only the in-frame ones, with some missing. The sample lists about 350,000 clones, about 88% occurring once. Specimen: PBMCs or T cells enriched from blood (not recorded which). Receptors originate from a woman under 40 who had recovered from COVID-19.

The chain couples TRBV10-3 to TRBJ1-2, with unresolved D. The CDR3 loop spans 12 amino acids. Germline V gives CDR1 ENHRY, CDR2 SYGVKD. Trimming stripped 3 bases from V and 2 bases from J, with 4 bases between. The CDR3 DNA follows: TGTGCCATCAGTGATTCGAACTATGGCTACACCTTC. Residues: CAISDSNYGYTF.

The chain recombines TRBV6-6 with TRBJ1-2; 10 bases agree with TRBD1. Per the germline V gene, CDR1 is MNHNY and CDR2 is SVGAGI (reference sequence). Trimming took 4 bases from V and 5 from J; bases not matched to a gene: 4. CDR3 length: 14 amino acids. The CDR3 loop is CASSFRDRGYGYTF. The CDR3 DNA sequence: TGTGCCAGCAGTTTCCGGGACAGGGGATATGGCTACACCTTC.

The chain couples TRBV6-1 to TRBJ1-5; 7 nucleotides line up with TRBD1. From germline, CDR1 is MNHNS and CDR2 SASEGT. The V segment lost 2 bases and the J segment 6 bases; nucleotides outside the gene matches: 4. There are 14 residues in the CDR3. The CDR3 DNA is TGTGCCAGCAGTGAACTCCAGGGGGGTCAGCCCCAGCATTTT. This translates into CASSELQGGQPQHF.

The V gene is TRBV2, the J gene TRBJ2-3; D gene uncertain. Germline V lookup: CDR1 SNHLY, CDR2 FYNNEI. The CDR3 spans 15 residues. Trimming took 2 bases from V and 5 from J, leaving 14 bases between them. CDR3 protein: CASSEYNGFGDTQYF. The CDR3 DNA is TGTGCCAGCAGTGAATATAACGGTTTCGGAGATACGCAGTATTTT. Using reference TRBV2 and TRBJ2-3 for the parts outside the CDR3, the full variable domain is EPEVTQTPSHQVTQMGQEVILRCVPISNHLYFYWYRQILGQKVEFLVSFYNNEISEKSEIFDDQFSVERPDGSNFTLKIRSTKLEDSAMYFCASSEYNGFGDTQYFGPGTRLTVL.

This chain uses TRBV6-2 or TRBV6-3 with TRBJ2-6, with 7 positions matching TRBD2. Germline loops: CDR1 MNHEY, CDR2 SVGEGT. J lost 0 bases, V lost 5 bases, and 13 bases had no gene match. This CDR3 has 19 residues. The CDR3 sequence: CASSPWDRGVNSGANVLTF. For the CDR3, the DNA is TGTGCCAGCAGTCCCTGGGATCGGGGGGTGAACTCTGGGGCCAACGTCCTGACTTTC.

This clone was detected ten times or more. J is TRBJ1-2 and V is TRBV3-1 (or the pseudogene TRBV3-2); D not certain. Germline V gene sequence: CDR1 LGHDT, CDR2 YNNKEL (reference sequence). The V end lost 0 bases, the J end lost 3 bases, and 8 bases lay between the germline ends. The CDR3 runs 14 residues. This chain's CDR3 is CASSQEYSYYGYTF. The CDR3 bases are TGTGCCAGCAGCCAAGAATACAGCTACTATGGCTACACCTTC.

V usage is TRBV7-9 and J usage is TRBJ2-1, with D possibly being TRBD2 (7 bases). The germline V gene has CDR1 SEHNR and CDR2 FQNEAQ (reference sequence). The length of the CDR3 is 13 residues. Trimming took off 4 bases at V and 9 bases at J, with 13 bases between the two ends. For the CDR3, the DNA is TGTGCCAGCAGCTCCTCCGGGGGGCTTGAGCAGTTCTTC. It yields the protein CASSSSGGLEQFF.

This clone was recorded only once. The V gene is TRBV27, the J gene TRBJ1-2; 7 nucleotides agree with TRBD1. CDR1 and CDR2 (germline): MNHEY, SMNVEV (reference sequence). V shed 5 bases and J 0 bases; nucleotides not matched to a gene: 6. The CDR3 length is 15 residues. The CDR3 bases are TGTGCCAGCAGTCGGACAGGTCCGTCTAACTATGGCTACACCTTC. Translation gives CASSRTGPSNYGYTF.

The chain couples TRBV5-4 to TRBJ2-5, with D perhaps TRBD1 (5 bases). Looked up from germline, CDR1 is SGHNT and CDR2 is YYREEE (reference sequence). The CDR3 has 14 amino acids. The V end lost 4 bases, the J end lost 4 bases, and 14 bases lay between the germline ends. The CDR3 loop is CASSPTGAAETQYF. In DNA, the CDR3 is TGTGCCAGCAGCCCCACTGGGGCCGCAGAGACCCAGTACTTC. Variable domain in full (rest from reference TRBV5-4 and TRBJ2-5): ETGVTQSPTHLIKTRGQQVTLRCSSQSGHNTVSWYQQALGQGPQFIFQYYREEENGRGNFPPRFSGLQFPNYSSELNVNALELDDSALYLCASSPTGAAETQYFGPGTRLLVL.